This TCR beta chain was obtained from a study of human T cells and chemical hapten exposure. Across the study: Small pooled library volume differences chiefly drove per-sample TCR yield variation. Study conclusions and caveats: Sensitization with DPC brought no change to TCRs above 1 in 1000 in frequency.

Concerning this clonotype itself: As yet, its antigen is unknown. A much larger clone sits a single nucleotide away, making a read error possible.

Unfractionated whole blood was the source of the extracted total RNA. For the library, individual cDNA molecules each received unique molecular identifiers. In the original processing: From roughly 23,000 to 640,000 TCRs were found per sample, with a median of around 100,000. One entry per CDR3 protein, called by TCRdb with MiXCR from the 5' RACE reads. TCRdb, rather than the study authors, made the V and J calls. This sample has some 150,000 distinct CDR3 sequences, with 4.1% found just once. This receptor was obtained from a female donor in good health.

For the CDR3, the DNA is TGTGCCAGCAGCCCCGAACCCTCCTATAATTCACCCCTCAACTTT. Amino acid sequence: CASSPEPSYNSPLNF. The chain recombines TRBV27 with TRBJ1-6, with D hard to call. The CDR3 totals 15 residues. Per the germline V gene, CDR1 is MNHEY and CDR2 is SMNVEV (reference sequence).